This TCR beta chain emerged from a study of blood T cell repertoires in COVID-19. Study in general: The United States, Italy and Spain were the sources of the acute and convalescent COVID-19 samples. Sample material is recorded as cDNA or gDNA derived from T cells, B-cell-depleted T cells, or PBMCs.

Concerning this clone: It is unclear where the CDR3 begins or ends on the DNA, so no DNA is shown, and the CDR3 is as TCRdb lists it.

Termini included, the CDR3 measures 11 amino acids. Per the original data handling: Cell counts per sample came from amplifying reference gene primers. The method was immunoSEQ multiplex PCR; TCRdb's version includes in-frame clones alone and lacks a portion of them. Clone size and the V and J calls come from that table; the DNA yielded D and trimming. The data contain 200,000 to 250,000 clones, about 83% of them singletons. This TCR was sampled from a man at least 80 years old with acute or convalescent COVID-19. The sequenced material came from peripheral blood. The chain is built from TRBV12-3 or TRBV12-4 and TRBJ2-1; the table's D call TRBD2 went unverified against the DNA. The CDR3 region is CASSFGGGSFF.